This TCR beta chain is drawn from a study of blood T cell repertoires in COVID-19. About the research overall: Acute and convalescent COVID-19 samples came from the United States, Italy and Spain. PBMCs, B-cell-depleted T cells, or T cells provided the cDNA or gDNA that made up the material.

The authors' processing: Amplification with reference gene primers provided the estimates of nucleated cell counts. The assay was immunoSEQ multiplex PCR, and TCRdb's table has in-frame clones only and misses some. V and J calls plus clone size are reproduced from that table; the DNA served to infer D and trimming. The data contain around 150,000 clones, more than 80% of them singletons. This clonotype was sampled from a woman of 80 years or more in a cohort sampled during active or convalescent COVID-19. The sample consisted of peripheral blood.

The CDR3 protein is CASTVGQPDTQYF. CDR3 in DNA: TGTGCCAGCACCGTTGGACAGCCGGATACGCAGTATTTT. The chain links TRBV6-5 to TRBJ2-3; TRBD1 is a possible D gene (6 bases). The CDR3 length is 13 residues. The germline V gene encodes CDR1 MNHEY and CDR2 SVGAGI. Deletions cut 7 bases from V and 6 bases from J, with 14 bases between.